Each of the 13 T cell receptor beta chains below was sequenced from the same sample in a study of monozygotic twins with inflammatory bowel disease. TCRdb reprocessed the 5' RACE reads and reports one entry per CDR3 protein, with no DNA. The sample holds some 83,000 distinct CDR3 sequences. Source material: blood. All receptors come from a human donor with ulcerative colitis or Crohn's disease, or a healthy co-twin of an affected twin (not recorded which).

This chain links TRBV9 with TRBJ2-7; there is no DNA to check the TCRdb D call of TRBD1. CDR1 is SGDLS and CDR2 is YYNGEE in the germline V gene. The CDR3 is 15 residues long. CDR3 residues: CASSQNGAAMGEQYF. Based on the CDR3 plus reference TRBV9 and TRBJ2-7, the full variable domain is DSGVTQTPKHLITATGQRVTLRCSPRSGDLSVYWYQQSLDQGLQFLIQYYNGEERAKGNILERFSAQQFPDLHSELNLSSLELGDSALYFCASSQNGAAMGEQYFGPGTRLTVT.

J is TRBJ1-5 and V is TRBV12-3 or TRBV12-4; TCRdb reports TRBD1, a call that lacks DNA to check it against. This CDR3 comprises 15 residues. The CDR3 spells CASSPGTGYNQPQHF.

V gene TRBV12-3 or TRBV12-4 combines with J gene TRBJ2-5. The CDR3 is 14 amino acids. The CDR3: CASRAQGSQETQYF.

The rearrangement joins TRBV7-2 to TRBJ2-3; TCRdb's D call, TRBD2, is unchecked because there is no DNA. The CDR3 has 17 amino acids. Germline values: CDR1 SGHTA, CDR2 FQGNSA. This CDR3 is CASSLNGGGAGTDTQYF. The whole variable domain, filled in from reference TRBV7-2 and TRBJ2-3, reads GAGVSQSPSNKVTEKGKDVELRCDPISGHTALYWYRQSLGQGLEFLIYFQGNSAPDKSGLPSDRFSAERTGGSVSTLTIQRTQQEDSAVYLCASSLNGGGAGTDTQYFGPGTRLTVL.

This chain uses TRBV24-1 with TRBJ2-3; with no DNA, the TCRdb D assignment of TRBD2 cannot be verified. CDR1 KGHDR and CDR2 SFDVKD come from the germline V gene. The CDR3 length is 13 residues. The CDR3 is CATSDPDFHTQYF.

The J gene is TRBJ1-2, the V gene TRBV5-1. The length of the CDR3 is 15 residues. CDR1 is SGHRS and CDR2 is YFSETQ in the germline V gene. CDR3 loop: CASSPAGDIDYGYTF.

V gene TRBV7-9 combines with J gene TRBJ2-1. The CDR3 is 15 amino acids. Germline values: CDR1 SEHNR, CDR2 FQNEAQ (reference sequence). The CDR3 is CASSLGANSYNEQFF.

The chain combines TRBV29-1 with TRBJ1-2. The length of the CDR3 is 11 residues. Germline V CDR1 and CDR2: SQVTM, ANQGSEA. This CDR3 is CSVWAIWGYTF.

The CDR3 spells CSARVDSYSPLHF. J is TRBJ1-6 and V is TRBV20-1; no DNA is available, so the TRBD1 call from TCRdb remains unchecked. CDR1 DFQATT and CDR2 SNEGSKA come from the germline V gene (reference sequence). The CDR3 is 13 residues long.

The chain joins TRBV18 to TRBJ2-7; TCRdb picks TRBD2, but there is no DNA to check that call. CDR1 is KGHSH, CDR2 LQKENI, per germline. The CDR3 is made up of 15 amino acids. CDR3 residues: CASSPSGIRIYEQYF. Full variable domain (missing parts from reference TRBV18 and TRBJ2-7): NAGVMQNPRHLVRRRGQEARLRCSPMKGHSHVYWYRQLPEEGLKFMVYLQKENIIDESGMPKERFSAEFPKEGPSILRIQQVVRGDSAAYFCASSPSGIRIYEQYFGPGTRLTVT.

The chain combines TRBV5-1 with TRBJ2-1. Per the germline V gene, CDR1 is SGHRS and CDR2 is YFSETQ. The CDR3 loop spans 14 amino acids. The chain's CDR3 is CASSLTTIYNEQFF.

CDR3 region: CASSITREDTQYF. The V call is TRBV5-4, the J call TRBJ2-3; no DNA is available, so the TRBD2 call from TCRdb remains unchecked. This CDR3 has 13 residues. CDR1 and CDR2 from the germline V gene are SGHNT and YYREEE (reference sequence).

The V and J genes are TRBV5-1 and TRBJ1-1; with no DNA, the TCRdb D assignment of TRBD1 cannot be verified. The CDR3 has 16 residues. Looked up from germline, CDR1 is SGHRS and CDR2 is YFSETQ. The CDR3 region is CASSFGQSGVNTEAFF. Using reference TRBV5-1 and TRBJ1-1 for the parts outside the CDR3, the full variable domain is KAGVTQTPRYLIKTRGQQVTLSCSPISGHRSVSWYQQTPGQGLQFLFEYFSETQRNKGNFPGRFSGRQFSNSRSEMNVSTLELGDSALYLCASSFGQSGVNTEAFFGQGTRLTVV.